This T cell receptor beta chain was recorded in a study of OX40 agonist ivuxolimab in advanced cancers. Study-wide context: The study treated patients with ivuxolimab, an agonistic anti-OX40 (CD134) antibody. Those treated in dose escalation had hepatocellular carcinoma, melanoma, renal cell cancer or head and neck cancer.

Collection of blood occurred at baseline, at cycle 4 day 1, and at cycle 7 day 1. TCRdb keeps only in-frame clones here, not all; method: immunoSEQ multiplex PCR. Here the sample spans some 80,000 clones, around 89% being singletons. Germline loops: CDR1 SGHDN, CDR2 FVKESK. There are 15 residues in the CDR3. Trimming removed 5 bases at V and 2 bases at J, with 16 bases between. V gene TRBV14 combines with J gene TRBJ2-7; possible D gene TRBD2, 6 bases. This clonotype was obtained from an adult with an advanced solid tumor such as melanoma, head and neck, liver or kidney cancer. Sequenced material: CD4+ or CD8+ T cells sorted from blood, taken in a trial of the OX40 agonist ivuxolimab. The CDR3 DNA follows: TGTGCCAGCAGCGGGGGACTTATTCCTACCTACGAGCAGTACTTC. It is translated as CASSGGLIPTYEQYF.